A selection of T cell receptor beta chains follows, all from one sample in a study of blood T cells in healthy people across ages. TCRdb called the 5' RACE reads again in MiXCR, with one record for every CDR3 protein. Among hundreds of thousands of distinct CDR3 sequences listed, 20% to 30% were seen once. The sample was also linked to a second study, of T cells of mothers and their children.

The sequenced sample consisted of blood. The receptors stem from a boy younger than 18 in good health. Each CDR3 is given with its conserved first and last residue.

TRBJ1-1,TRBV11-2,CASSLSRGEAFF
TRBJ2-5,TRBV9,CASSVGLAVQETQYF
.,TRBV25-1,CASSELPDRGLETQYF
TRBJ2-1,TRBV5-1,CASSNPSSYNEQFF
TRBJ1-3,TRBV29-1,CSVDRVTGNTIYF
TRBJ1-2,TRBV6-1,CASSEHPRDAYGYTF
TRBJ1-1,TRBV27,CASRKGLRSEAFF
TRBJ1-4,TRBV7-2,CASSPFGTSTNEKLFF
TRBJ1-4,TRBV7-4,CASSSPRVGHAGEWANEKLFF
TRBJ1-2,TRBV5-1,CASKDTNYGYTF
TRBJ1-4,TRBV20-1,CSARVAGTNEKLFF
TRBJ1-4,TRBV27,CASRGQSTNEKLFF
TRBJ2-1,TRBV12-3/TRBV12-4,CASSLTQGGNEQFF
TRBJ2-5,TRBV7-3,CASSRGRQETQYF
TRBJ2-3,TRBV13,CASSLGLAGGLFTDTQYF
TRBJ2-1,TRBV3-1,CASSQATTPEQFF
TRBJ1-2,TRBV27,CASKGTGPFYSYTF
TRBJ2-3,TRBV15,CATERDSYTDTQYF
TRBJ2-6,TRBV6-2/TRBV6-3,CASKTGGSGANVLTF
TRBJ2-7,TRBV5-1,CASSVDRYYEQYF
.,TRBV5-5,CASSTRAGGDNEQFF
TRBJ1-1,TRBV6-5,CASSYVGPRTEAFF
TRBJ1-4,TRBV6-1,CASSLDRQYATNEKLFF
TRBJ1-2,TRBV12-3/TRBV12-4,CASSNRGLDGYTF
TRBJ1-4,TRBV5-6,CASSLALTEEKLFF
TRBJ2-5,TRBV5-1,CASSAPRAGQETQYF
TRBJ1-2,TRBV30,CAWSVSFLNYGYTF
TRBJ2-1,TRBV4-1,CASSRGLAGGNNEQFF
TRBJ2-4,TRBV7-2,CASSLQPGRGVNIQYF
.,TRBV7-2,CASSRRRAGLEQFF
TRBJ2-6,TRBV6-1,CASFYGTGAASGTNVLTF
TRBJ1-2,TRBV6-5,CASRGPGQGRGYTF
TRBJ1-1,TRBV9,CASSQTGEDTEAFF
TRBJ2-5,TRBV6-5,CASSYRGIETQYF
TRBJ1-2,TRBV12-3/TRBV12-4,CASSLQGRGYTF
TRBJ2-4,TRBV10-3,CATRNPKNTKNIQYF
TRBJ1-1,TRBV5-1,CASSLNPTDREAFF
TRBJ1-2,TRBV28,CASSSRLSANYGYTF
.,TRBV5-1,CASSLGGTGGEQYF
TRBJ2-3,TRBV7-7,CASSTGLPTDTQYF
TRBJ2-1,TRBV2,CASSEWRGGSNEQFF
TRBJ1-2,TRBV5-1,CASSLAGGRLDGYTF
TRBJ2-5,TRBV5-1,CASSERGSSETQYF
TRBJ1-3,TRBV4-1,CASSQGGTPGNTIYF
TRBJ1-2,TRBV15,CATSSRGRDYGYTF
TRBJ1-5,TRBV28,CASSFLQGNQPQHF
TRBJ2-5,TRBV25-1,CASSDSGGAETQYF
.,TRBV20-1,CSAGTGTVTYEQYF